These T cell receptor beta chains were read from a single sample in a study of neurological immune-mediated disorders. TCRdb passed the 5' RACE reads through MiXCR, listing each CDR3 protein once. The sample has 35,000 to 45,000 distinct CDR3 sequences; about 7% are singletons. Sequencing was carried out using PBMCs. These receptors all come from a woman aged 40 to 50 in good health. Both conserved end residues are trimmed from each CDR3. Each record gives: clone size, V gene, CDR3 protein. Each size is once, few or many counts, or a class when the clone is expanded.

size: many
V: TRBV27
CDR3: ASSPPLAGGRGDTQY

size: many
V: TRBV6-4
CDR3: ASSREGNQPQH

size: many
V: TRBV6-6
CDR3: ASKDRGWGTDTQY

size: many
V: TRBV6-5
CDR3: ASSLVYSAGDTQY

size: many
V: TRBV7-8
CDR3: ASSFQGYNEQF

size: many
V: TRBV7-2
CDR3: ASSLVTSGFPYEQY

size: many
V: TRBV5-1
CDR3: ASSDPAGQETQY

size: many
V: TRBV3-1
CDR3: ASSQDRVQPQH

size: many
V: TRBV7-8
CDR3: ASSYRDNQNIQY

size: many
V: TRBV7-2
CDR3: ASSLGVVSGYGYT

size: many
V: TRBV5-1
CDR3: ASSPGGAGVYNEQF

size: many
V: TRBV7-2
CDR3: ASSLTRDDDEQY

size: many
V: TRBV5-1
CDR3: ASSPRGVSGANVLT

size: many
V: TRBV7-8
CDR3: ASSKDLGAF

size: many
V: TRBV4-2
CDR3: ATGLAGGVEQY

size: many
V: TRBV7-2
CDR3: ASSPGLAGALQETQY

size: many
V: TRBV3-1
CDR3: ASSFTVSSGANVLT